The 27 T cell receptor beta chains listed next were all sequenced from one sample in a study of T-cell reconstitution after alpha-beta-depleted transplantation in children. Molecular barcoding with unique molecular identifiers was used for the TCRbeta library. TCRdb used MiXCR to reprocess the PCR reads, holding one entry per CDR3 protein. In the table there are some 840,000 distinct CDR3 sequences, about 16% of which are singletons. The specimen comprised PBMCs, mostly from graft donor cells, sampled 360 days after TCRalphabeta/CD19-depleted stem cell transplant. The receptors stem from a male patient younger than 18 who had a stem cell transplant for acute lymphoblastic leukemia, so the T cells may come from the graft donor.

This clonotype was seen many times. The CDR3 DNA follows: TGCGGTGCGGGATACAACAATGAGCAGTTCTTC. Its translation: CGAGYNNEQFF. The chain links TRBV29-1 to TRBJ2-1; D might be TRBD2 (6 bases). This CDR3 is built from 11 residues. Germline V gives CDR1 SQVTM, CDR2 ANQGSEA.

This clonotype came up a few times. The chain is built from TRBV12-3 or TRBV12-4 and TRBJ2-7; D gene unclear. Trimming took off 3 bases at V and 3 bases at J, with 6 bases between the two ends. This CDR3 has 12 residues. Here the CDR3 DNA reads TGTGCCAGCAGTTTGTCGATCTACGAGCAGTACTTC. It translates to CASSLSIYEQYF.

This chain links TRBV4-1 with TRBJ2-1; maybe TRBD1 (5 bases). CDR3 size: 19 residues. Trimming took off 1 base at V and 4 bases at J, with 23 bases between the two ends. The germline CDR1 and CDR2 sequences are MGHRA and YSYEKL. The CDR3 loop reads CASSQGGPIRYARYNEQFF. The DNA for the CDR3 is TGCGCCAGCAGCCAAGGGGGCCCCATTAGGTACGCTCGGTACAATGAGCAGTTCTTC.

The J gene is TRBJ1-4, the V gene TRBV7-6; perhaps TRBD1 as D (5 bases). Trimming cost V 8 bases and J 7 bases, with 14 bases left between them. Germline V gene data show CDR1 as SGHVS and CDR2 as FNYEAQ. The CDR3 spans 13 residues. The CDR3 protein is CASRGLGGEKLFF. The CDR3 DNA follows: TGTGCCAGCCGGGGCCTAGGCGGTGAAAAACTGTTTTTT.

The CDR3 region is CASSPTKRGNTGELFF. The CDR3 nucleotides are TGTGCCAGCAGTCCGACTAAGCGGGGAAACACCGGGGAGCTGTTTTTT. The chain has TRBV7-3 and TRBJ2-2; 7 bases fit TRBD2. This CDR3 has 16 residues. Germline CDR1 is SGHTA and CDR2 is FQGTGA. V lost 6 bases to trimming and J lost 2 bases; unmatched junction nucleotides: 9.

In this sample, this clonotype turned up many times. The J gene is TRBJ2-3, the V gene TRBV5-1; D gene uncertain. This CDR3 spans 14 amino acids. Germline-derived CDR1 and CDR2 are SGHRS and YFSETQ. V was pared by 4 bases and J by 2 bases, with 11 bases between. This chain's CDR3 is CASSPRPDTDTQYF. Written as DNA, the CDR3 is TGCGCCAGCAGCCCCAGGCCAGACACAGATACGCAGTATTTT.

This clonotype was picked up a small number of times. The V and J genes are TRBV4-1 and TRBJ2-1; the D gene is possibly TRBD2 (6 bases). The CDR3 is made up of 13 amino acids. Trimming stripped 4 bases from V and 10 bases from J, with 14 bases between. Germline lookup yields CDR1 MGHRA and CDR2 YSYEKL. The CDR3 loop is CASSPSLANEQFF. CDR3 nucleotides: TGCGCCAGCAGCCCCAGCCTAGCGAACGAGCAGTTCTTC.

This chain connects TRBV29-1 to TRBJ2-7; tentative D call: TRBD1 (6 bases). CDR1 and CDR2 from the germline V gene are SQVTM and ANQGSEA. Trimming removed 1 base from V and 2 bases from J, with 15 bases in between. This CDR3 comprises 15 residues. The CDR3 region has the DNA TGCAGCGTTGAAGGCCTACAGGGTGGAACCTACGAGCAGTACTTC. It encodes CSVEGLQGGTYEQYF.

This clonotype came up a few times. The V and J genes are TRBV27 and TRBJ2-3; a weak D match, TRBD1 (6 bases). The V and J ends lost 6 bases and 7 bases respectively, with 17 bases between them. The CDR3 spans 14 residues. Germline V gene lookup returns CDR1 MNHEY and CDR2 SMNVEV (reference sequence). The CDR3 reads CASSPPGHPYTQYF. CDR3 nucleotide sequence: TGTGCCAGCAGCCCTCCGGGACATCCCTATACGCAGTATTTT.

This clonotype has at least ten counts. The chain employs TRBV12-3 or TRBV12-4 and TRBJ2-5; D might be TRBD2 (5 bases). Deletions cut 5 bases from V and 1 base from J, with 8 bases between. The CDR3 consists of 13 residues. The CDR3 DNA reads TGTGCCAGCAGTCACGGACTCCAAGAGACCCAGTACTTC. It translates to CASSHGLQETQYF.

This clonotype was seen more than once but under ten times. The V and J genes are TRBV18 and TRBJ2-3, with D tentatively TRBD2 (6 bases). Germline values: CDR1 KGHSH, CDR2 LQKENI. V lost 3 bases to trimming and J lost 5 bases, with 12 bases between them. The CDR3 is made up of 14 amino acids. CDR3 loop: CASSPYGGVDTQYF. In DNA form, the CDR3 reads TGTGCCAGCTCACCTTATGGCGGGGTAGATACGCAGTATTTT. The whole variable domain, remainder taken from reference TRBV18 and TRBJ2-3, is NAGVMQNPRHLVRRRGQEARLRCSPMKGHSHVYWYRQLPEEGLKFMVYLQKENIIDESGMPKERFSAEFPKEGPSILRIQQVVRGDSAAYFCASSPYGGVDTQYFGPGTRLTVL.

The table lists this clonotype with many counts. The chain combines TRBV2 with TRBJ2-3; the D is unclear. V shed 11 bases and J shed 6 bases, with 6 bases lying between them. The CDR3 covers 9 residues. Germline V gene sequence: CDR1 SNHLY, CDR2 FYNNEI. Written as DNA, the CDR3 is TGTGCCTCCAGGGATACGCAGTATTTT. Protein sequence: CASRDTQYF.

The genes are TRBV12-3 or TRBV12-4 and TRBJ2-3; 9 bases are a match to TRBD2. The CDR3 is 18 residues long. V trimming: 2 bases; J trimming: 2 bases; junction bases outside the gene matches: 11. The CDR3 region is CASSLKSPREGLTDTQYF. CDR3 coding DNA: TGTGCCAGCAGTTTAAAGTCTCCGCGGGAGGGCCTCACAGATACGCAGTATTTT.

The chain uses TRBV12-3 or TRBV12-4 and TRBJ2-1, with TRBD2 matching 11 bases. The CDR3 length is 13 residues. With 9 bases clipped from V and 7 bases from J, the junction kept 5 bases outside the gene matches. CDR3 coding DNA: TGTGCCAGTACGTCTAGCGGGAGGAATGAGCAGTTCTTC. The encoded protein is CASTSSGRNEQFF.

This clonotype was observed a few times. This chain links TRBV29-1 with TRBJ2-6; no clear D gene. CDR1 and CDR2 (germline): SQVTM, ANQGSEA. The CDR3 totals 15 residues. Deletions cut 4 bases from V and 0 bases from J, with 10 bases between. The CDR3 DNA is TGCAGCGTTGCTCCTGTTAACTCTGGGGCCAACGTCCTGACTTTC. Protein product: CSVAPVNSGANVLTF.

This chain links TRBV27 with TRBJ2-2; a weak D match, TRBD2 (5 bases). V was clipped by 1 base and J by 5 bases, with 8 bases between them. The length of the CDR3 is 14 residues. Germline V gene data show CDR1 as MNHEY and CDR2 as SMNVEV (reference sequence). For the CDR3, the DNA is TGTGCCAGCAGTTTATACTGGGAGACCGGGGAGCTGTTTTTT. Its protein is CASSLYWETGELFF.

This clonotype appeared a few times. V usage is TRBV7-3 and J usage is TRBJ1-1; D is possibly TRBD1 (5 bases). Germline CDR1 SGHTA, CDR2 FQGTGA. V was pared by 5 bases and J by 5 bases, with 27 bases between. The CDR3 is made up of 18 amino acids. The CDR3 sequence: CASSNIRQGLAPETEAFF. The CDR3 DNA sequence: TGTGCCAGCAGCAATATTCGCCAGGGCCTAGCCCCCGAGACTGAAGCTTTCTTT. Based on the CDR3 plus reference TRBV7-3 and TRBJ1-1, the full variable domain is GAGVSQTPSNKVTEKGKYVELRCDPISGHTALYWYRQSLGQGPEFLIYFQGTGAADDSGLPNDRFFAVRPEGSVSTLKIQRTERGDSAVYLCASSNIRQGLAPETEAFFGQGTRLTVV.

There are many counts of this clonotype. This chain connects TRBV5-1 to TRBJ1-1; D is undetermined. V gave up 0 bases and J gave up 5 bases, with 11 bases separating them. CDR1 and CDR2 from the germline V gene are SGHRS and YFSETQ. The CDR3 is made up of 14 amino acids. As DNA, the CDR3 is TGCGCCAGCAGCTTGGTGGCTCCTTCTACTGAAGCTTTCTTT. It is translated as CASSLVAPSTEAFF. The full variable domain, rest sourced from reference TRBV5-1 and TRBJ1-1, is KAGVTQTPRYLIKTRGQQVTLSCSPISGHRSVSWYQQTPGQGLQFLFEYFSETQRNKGNFPGRFSGRQFSNSRSEMNVSTLELGDSALYLCASSLVAPSTEAFFGQGTRLTVV.

In DNA form, the CDR3 reads TGCAGTGCTAGAAGGGACGGGAATTATTCACCCCTCCACTTT. Encoded protein: CSARRDGNYSPLHF. This chain joins TRBV20-1 and TRBJ1-6; maybe TRBD1 (5 bases). Germline lookup yields CDR1 DFQATT and CDR2 SNEGSKA (reference sequence). The CDR3 is 14 residues long. Trimming stripped 2 bases from V and 8 bases from J, with 13 bases between.

The gene calls are TRBV5-1 and TRBJ2-4; no clear D gene. The V gene's germline CDR1 is SGHRS and CDR2 YFSETQ. Between the trimmed V and J ends, which lost 3 bases and 5 bases, there was a span of 18 bases. This CDR3 contains 16 residues. CDR3 loop: CASSSPGQPGQNIQYF. In DNA form, the CDR3 reads TGCGCCAGCAGCTCTCCGGGCCAACCCGGGCAAAACATTCAGTACTTC.

Only a few counts were recorded for this clonotype. The chain recombines TRBV12-3 or TRBV12-4 with TRBJ2-7, with TRBD2 matching 10 bases. The CDR3 consists of 15 residues. After removal of 7 bases from V and 4 bases from J, the junction contained 10 bases not matched to a gene. Here the CDR3 reads CASTHFLAGAYEQYF. Here the CDR3 DNA reads TGTGCCAGCACCCACTTTCTAGCGGGAGCATACGAGCAGTACTTC.

This clonotype was found many times. CDR3 region: CASSLGVYNTEAFF. CDR3 DNA: TGTGCCAGCAGCTTAGGAGTGTATAACACTGAAGCTTTCTTT. The chain uses TRBV7-6 and TRBJ1-1; D uncertain. Trimming took off 1 base at V and 2 bases at J, with 8 bases between the two ends. Germline lookup yields CDR1 SGHVS and CDR2 FNYEAQ. CDR3 length equals 14 residues.

In nucleotides, the CDR3 is TGTGCCAGCTGGCTAGCGGGAGTGGGGGAGCAGTTCTTC. Amino acid sequence: CASWLAGVGEQFF. This chain joins TRBV2 and TRBJ2-1; the match to TRBD2 covers 10 bases. The CDR3 sequence is 13 residues long. Per germline, CDR1 SNHLY and CDR2 FYNNEI. V shed 8 bases, J shed 10 bases, and the junction held 8 bases outside the gene matches.

This clonotype was observed a handful of times. The chain uses TRBV10-2 and TRBJ2-7, with 11 bases aligning to TRBD2. The CDR3 runs to 14 residues. V was clipped by 6 bases and J by 6 bases; unmatched bases: 7. Germline assignment: CDR1 WSHSY and CDR2 SAAADI. The CDR3 nucleotides read TGCGCCAGCAGAATAGCGGGAGGGCCGGGCGAGCAGTACTTC. It codes for CASRIAGGPGEQYF.

This clonotype was counted at least ten times. The V and J genes are TRBV6-2 or TRBV6-3 and TRBJ2-7, with 10 bases lining up with TRBD1. The CDR3 is 15 residues long. Losses at the gene ends were 2 bases for V and 7 bases for J; bases not matched to a gene: 8. Germline V gives CDR1 MNHEY, CDR2 SVGEGT. CDR3 sequence (DNA): TGTGCCAGCAGTTACCGGACAGGGGGACGAGGAGAGCAGTACTTC. Amino acids: CASSYRTGGRGEQYF.

This chain joins TRBV3-1 and TRBJ2-3; TRBD2 matches at 11 bases. Germline-derived CDR1 and CDR2 are LGHDT and YNNKEL (reference sequence). The CDR3 runs 17 residues. The trim removed 3 bases at V and 4 bases at J, leaving 9 bases unmatched. This CDR3 reads CASSHPRLAGYADTQYF. CDR3 coding DNA: TGTGCCAGCAGCCATCCTCGACTAGCGGGATATGCAGATACGCAGTATTTT.

The chain couples TRBV6-2 or TRBV6-3 to TRBJ2-7; TRBD1 matches at 7 bases. CDR3 length: 14 amino acids. CDR1 and CDR2 from the germline V gene are MNHEY and SVGEGT. The junction had 5 bases not matched to a gene; V was cut back by 2 bases and J by 4 bases. The CDR3 here is CASSYQLRGYEQYF. The CDR3, as DNA: TGTGCCAGCAGTTACCAGCTCAGGGGGTACGAGCAGTACTTC.